This record looks at one T cell receptor (beta chain) sequence and its context. This entry is derived from a study of CD8+ T cells in alopecia areata. Extraction and reverse transcription of RNA yielded cDNA as the sequencing template. TCRdb's copy holds only in-frame clones and misses some; the assay was immunoSEQ multiplex PCR. The data contain 90,000 to 120,000 clones, under 60% of them singletons. The TCR originated in a human donor with alopecia areata. The sample consisted of NKG2D-low CD8+ T cells sorted from blood.

CDR3 DNA: TGTGCCAGCAGCGTAGGATACAGCGGGAGTAGGCACAATGAGCAGTTCTTC. Translation gives CASSVGYSGSRHNEQFF. The genes are TRBV9 and TRBJ2-1; 8 bases are a match to TRBD2. Germline loops: CDR1 SGDLS, CDR2 YYNGEE. Trimming removed 0 bases from V and 5 bases from J; junction bases left unmatched: 10. This CDR3 region has 17 residues.